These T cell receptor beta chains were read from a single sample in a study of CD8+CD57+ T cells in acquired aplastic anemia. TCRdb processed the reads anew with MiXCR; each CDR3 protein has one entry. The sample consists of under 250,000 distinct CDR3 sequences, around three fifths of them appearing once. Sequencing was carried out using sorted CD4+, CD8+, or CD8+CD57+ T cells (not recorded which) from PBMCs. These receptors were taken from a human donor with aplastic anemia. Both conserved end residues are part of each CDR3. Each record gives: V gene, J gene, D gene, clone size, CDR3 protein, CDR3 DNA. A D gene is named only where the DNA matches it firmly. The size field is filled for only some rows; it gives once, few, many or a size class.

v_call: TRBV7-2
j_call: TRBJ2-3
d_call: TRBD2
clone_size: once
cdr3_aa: CASSGTSGHINTQYF
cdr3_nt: TGTGCCAGCAGCGGAACTAGCGGCCACATCAATACGCAGTATTTT

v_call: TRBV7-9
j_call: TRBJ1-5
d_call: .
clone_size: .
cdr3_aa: CASSLGAYDNQPQHF
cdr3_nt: TGTGCCAGCAGCTTAGGGGCCTACGACAATCAGCCCCAGCATTTT

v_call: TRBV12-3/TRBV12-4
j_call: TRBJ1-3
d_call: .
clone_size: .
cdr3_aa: CASSPDHSGNTIYF
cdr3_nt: TGTGCCAGCAGTCCGGACCATTCTGGAAACACCATATATTTT

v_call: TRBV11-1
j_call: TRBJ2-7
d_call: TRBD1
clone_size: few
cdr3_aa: CASSQDRSYEQYF
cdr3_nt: TGTGCCAGCAGCCAGGACAGGTCCTACGAGCAGTACTTC

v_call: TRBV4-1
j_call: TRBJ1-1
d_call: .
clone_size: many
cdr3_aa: CASSHGVDTEAFF
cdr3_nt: TGCGCCAGCAGCCATGGGGTAGACACTGAAGCTTTCTTT

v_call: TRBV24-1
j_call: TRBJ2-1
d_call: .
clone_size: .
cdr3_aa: CATSAGYPSYNEQFF
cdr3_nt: TGTGCCACCAGTGCAGGGTATCCGAGTTACAATGAGCAGTTCTTC

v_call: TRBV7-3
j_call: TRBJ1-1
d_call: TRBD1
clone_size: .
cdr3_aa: CASSRTGGTEAFF
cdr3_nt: TGTGCCAGCAGTCGGACAGGGGGTACTGAAGCTTTCTTT

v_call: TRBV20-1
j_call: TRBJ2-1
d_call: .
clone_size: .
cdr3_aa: CSASTIQKSTYNEQFF
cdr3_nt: TGCAGTGCTAGCACTATACAGAAGTCTACGTACAATGAGCAGTTCTTC

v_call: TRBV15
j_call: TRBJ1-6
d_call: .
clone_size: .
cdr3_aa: CATSVGANSPLHF
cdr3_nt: TGTGCCACCAGCGTCGGGGCAAATTCACCCCTCCACTTT

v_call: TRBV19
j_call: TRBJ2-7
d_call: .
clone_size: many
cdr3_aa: CASSFSLTPSYEQYF
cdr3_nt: TGTGCCAGTAGTTTTAGCCTCACTCCTTCATACGAGCAGTACTTC

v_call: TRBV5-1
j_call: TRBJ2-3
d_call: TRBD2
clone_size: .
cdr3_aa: CASSSAGGRSADTQYF
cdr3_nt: TGCGCCAGCAGCTCCGCGGGCGGGAGGTCTGCAGATACGCAGTATTTT

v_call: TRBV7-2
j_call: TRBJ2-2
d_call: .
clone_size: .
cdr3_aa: CASSLGYIDTGELFF
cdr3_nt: TGTGCCAGCAGCTTAGGGTATATTGACACCGGGGAGCTGTTTTTT

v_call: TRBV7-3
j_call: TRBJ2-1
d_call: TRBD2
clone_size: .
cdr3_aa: CASSLSGGTRVLEQFF
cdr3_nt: TGTGCCAGCAGCCTCAGCGGGGGGACTAGGGTTCTTGAGCAGTTCTTC

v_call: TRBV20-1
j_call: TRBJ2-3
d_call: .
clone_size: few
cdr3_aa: CSARWDTDTQYF
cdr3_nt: TGCAGTGCTAGGTGGGACACAGATACGCAGTATTTT

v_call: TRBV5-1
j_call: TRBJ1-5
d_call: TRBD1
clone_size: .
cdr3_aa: CASSLDAGQYQPQHF
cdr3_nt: TGCGCCAGCAGCTTAGACGCGGGACAGTATCAGCCCCAGCATTTT